The subject of this entry is one T cell receptor beta chain. Its target is not known. This specimen belongs to a study of CXCR3-negative and CXCR3-positive naive CD8 T cells. Study-wide results and limits: Naive CXCR3-positive and CXCR3-negative cells shared similar TRBV-TRBJ usage, unlike memory cells. Much lower diversity was found in memory CD8+ cells, while both naive subsets had comparably high diversity.

5' RACE that incorporated UMI labels was used to prepare the TRB cDNA libraries. After re-calling the 5' RACE reads, TCRdb lists one entry per CDR3 protein, DNA absent. This sample's clone table lists fewer than 50,000 distinct CDR3 sequences. Sorting was done in triplicate for each CD8+ T cell subset (roughly 300,000 cells each). The naive CD8+ gate required CD45RO-CCR7+CD27+CD95- phenotype. The clonotype comes from a human donor in good health. Some clones in this sample may be carry-over from other donors' samples. Sequenced sample: naive CXCR3- CD8+ T cells from blood. Subset in this sample: CD45RO-CCR7+CD27+CD95- naive CD8+ T cells lacking CXCR3 (TNR3-).

Here the CDR3 reads CASSLTGTFYGYTF. This chain connects TRBV27 to TRBJ1-2; the TRBD1 assignment by TCRdb is unverifiable without DNA. Germline lookup yields CDR1 MNHEY and CDR2 SMNVEV (reference sequence). The CDR3 extends over 14 amino acids.